This T cell receptor (beta chain) was profiled in a study of blood T cell repertoires in COVID-19. Whole-study context: Donors in the United States, Italy and Spain gave samples during acute or convalescent COVID-19.

Produced via immunoSEQ multiplex PCR; TCRdb's table is partial and in-frame only. The table has roughly 150,000 clones, over 80% seen once. This clone was seen more than once but under ten times. Specimen: PBMCs or T cells enriched from blood (not recorded which). The clonotype was recovered from a man in his 70s who had been exposed to COVID-19.

For the CDR3, the DNA is TGTGCCAGCAGCCGGGCGGGGTTGGGAAAGAACCAAGAGACCCAGTACTTC. Protein: CASSRAGLGKNQETQYF. The V and J genes are TRBV7-9 and TRBJ2-5; D is possibly TRBD2 (6 bases). The CDR3 has 17 residues. Trimming removed 5 bases from V and 0 bases from J, with 19 bases in between. From germline, CDR1 is SEHNR and CDR2 FQNEAQ (reference sequence).